This T cell receptor (beta chain) was observed in a study of cytomegalovirus exposure and HLA in healthy donors (dated by TCRdb to 2017 to 2019). Broadly, across the study: According to a later analysis, one platform produced both the 120 validation repertoires and the 666 repertoires of the first cohort. The study was designed to test whether signatures of past pathogen exposure could be identified by cataloging public T cell receptors. In addition to the first cohort of around 670 subjects, a separate validation cohort of approximately 110 different subjects was used. To predict cytomegalovirus infection status, the study brought together high-throughput TCR immunosequencing, statistical association of individual TCRs with disease status, and machine learning.

Regarding this clone: The antigen it recognizes is unknown. Base-call qualities are not available, and no considerably larger clone is one nucleotide away.

CDR1 and CDR2 (SGHNT, YYREEE) derive from the germline V gene (reference sequence). The CDR3, cysteine through phenylalanine, is 15 amino acids long. The read is trimmed to its CDR3 DNA, 45 bases read in frame from base 1. The junction shows trimming of 0 bases on V and 1 base on J, and the gene matches do not reach 0 bases of it. Donors formed part of the validation cohort, which comprised over a hundred subjects and was distinct from the first cohort of under 750 subjects. The study at large found these results: A later analysis found that TCRs clustered in the first cohort also tended to co-occur in the 95 to 150 validation repertoires, with about 94% of cluster scores above 0. The validation cohort had no HLA typing available for a later analysis, so co-occurrence within that cohort was assessed over all 120 or so repertoires. The study gave a list of some 150 TCR beta chains associated with cytomegalovirus. While some public TCRs were present in many individuals, most TCR sequences turned up only very rarely across donors. The classifier was reported to diagnose cytomegalovirus status with high specificity and sensitivity in both the original and validation cohorts. According to the authors, the approach could potentially be generalized to other disease states and immunological phenotypes. In vitro tests confirmed that a few of the cytomegalovirus-associated TCR beta chains recognize cytomegalovirus antigens.

The library was generated by the immunoSEQ multiplex PCR assay. On the authors' methods: A statistical classification framework was developed to diagnose cytomegalovirus status using the catalog of TCR beta chain sequences. Held by TCRdb, this immuneACCESS table contains in-frame sequences only and omits some clones. Under half of the omission traces to an unresolved V gene where checked; the cause of the rest is unknown. The DNA was the basis for D and trimming; V, J and clone size are from that table. A total of about 82,000 clones appear in this sample, about 92% of them only once. Approximately 0.7% of the sample lies in the top ten.

Sequenced sample: PBMCs. This chain is built from TRBV5-4 and TRBJ1-5; 8 bases in the middle match TRBD1. This receptor was taken from a man aged 18 to 29 in good health and CMV-seronegative. The CDR3 region has the sequence CASSLDRGSNQPQHF. Here is the DNA: TGTGCCAGCAGCTTGGACAGGGGGAGCAATCAGCCCCAGCATTTT.